This T cell receptor beta chain appears in the sequencing data of a study of early T cells in non-severe SARS-CoV-2 infection. As for the study in general: Chains were not paired, and sequencing was done on bulk RNA from unsorted whole blood. General observations from the study: VDJdb matching, biased toward anti-spike CD8 responses, missed private and CD4 specificities.

Individual cDNA molecules received unique molecular identifiers during library preparation. TCRdb reprocessed the 5' RACE reads with MiXCR, giving one entry per CDR3 protein. This sample carries just under 65,000 distinct CDR3 sequences, about 6% of them seen once, and the ten largest clones take more than 3%. This clonotype was observed many times. What it binds is not known. The material was whole blood, obtained at baseline. The receptor's source is an adult who was a healthcare worker with PCR-confirmed SARS-CoV-2 infection or an uninfected control (not recorded which).

In nucleotides, the CDR3 is TGCAGCGTTGAAGAGTCCCTAGCGGGGTCCTACAATGAGCAGTTCTTC. Residues: CSVEESLAGSYNEQFF. This rearrangement joins TRBV29-1 to TRBJ2-1; 9 positions match TRBD2. CDR1 and CDR2 from the germline V gene are SQVTM and ANQGSEA. V shed 0 bases, J shed 1 base, and the junction held 4 bases outside the gene matches. This CDR3 is built from 16 residues.